These T cell receptor beta chains were read from a single sample in a study of blood T cell repertoires in COVID-19. The assay was immunoSEQ multiplex PCR, and TCRdb's table has in-frame clones only and misses some. Here the sample spans 80,000 to 95,000 clones, under 90% being singletons. Sequenced sample: peripheral blood. These receptors all come from a man of 80 years or more with acute or convalescent COVID-19. The CDR3 runs from the conserved cysteine through the conserved F or W. The size field is filled for only some rows; it gives once, few, many or a size class.

J: TRBJ1-1; size: NA; V: TRBV30; CDR3: CALPGQGTEAFF
J: TRBJ1-2; size: NA; V: TRBV6-5; CDR3: CASSYVQGVNYGYTF
J: TRBJ1-1; size: NA; V: TRBV19; CDR3: CASSIMGGTMNTEAFF
J: TRBJ2-7; size: NA; V: TRBV28; CDR3: CASSFTGEGRYEQYF
J: TRBJ1-2; size: NA; V: TRBV27; CDR3: CASSPPGRGDYGYTF
J: TRBJ1-2; size: NA; V: TRBV28; CDR3: CASRRQGAGVSNTF
J: TRBJ1-3; size: NA; V: TRBV6-5; CDR3: CASTHLSSGNTIYF
J: TRBJ2-3; size: NA; V: TRBV6-6; CDR3: CASSYELAGVGDTQYF
J: TRBJ2-3; size: NA; V: TRBV19; CDR3: CASSPRQGTSTDTQYF
J: TRBJ2-1; size: NA; V: TRBV7-6; CDR3: CASSLGGQGLNEQFF
J: TRBJ1-1; size: NA; V: TRBV3-1/TRBV3-2; CDR3: CASSQDAGTEAFF
J: TRBJ1-3; size: few; V: TRBV7-2; CDR3: CASSLDYSGNTIYF
J: TRBJ1-1; size: NA; V: TRBV6-5; CDR3: CASSYSRNTEAFF
J: TRBJ1-5; size: NA; V: TRBV2; CDR3: CASSETYSNQPQHF
J: TRBJ1-6; size: few; V: TRBV11-2; CDR3: CASSLGHYSSPLHF
J: TRBJ1-1; size: NA; V: TRBV30; CDR3: CALRGGTEAFF
J: TRBJ2-2; size: NA; V: TRBV19; CDR3: CASSVGLADTGELFF
J: TRBJ1-6; size: NA; V: TRBV5-1; CDR3: CASSKNVVGADNSPLHF
J: TRBJ2-2; size: NA; V: TRBV5-1; CDR3: CASSLSGTNTGELFF
J: TRBJ2-5; size: NA; V: TRBV7-3; CDR3: CASSNQRGETQYF
J: TRBJ1-2; size: NA; V: TRBV29-1; CDR3: CSVRTGGAGYTF
J: TRBJ1-2; size: NA; V: TRBV25-1; CDR3: CASSEYGGSTNYGYTF
J: TRBJ1-5; size: NA; V: TRBV7-2; CDR3: CASSLNSGPINQPQHF
J: TRBJ2-7; size: NA; V: TRBV29-1; CDR3: CSVTGLAGDEQYF
J: TRBJ1-2; size: NA; V: TRBV3-1/TRBV3-2; CDR3: CASSRSPGTESNYGYTF
J: TRBJ1-2; size: NA; V: TRBV7-2; CDR3: CASSLRVGGYTF
J: TRBJ2-2; size: NA; V: TRBV6-4; CDR3: CASRRTSGTGELFF
J: TRBJ2-7; size: NA; V: TRBV10-3; CDR3: CAITGGSAGSSYEQYF
J: TRBJ1-2; size: NA; V: TRBV18; CDR3: CASSPQTGNYGYTF
J: TRBJ2-6; size: NA; V: TRBV5-1; CDR3: CASSWDFGANVLTF
J: TRBJ2-1; size: NA; V: TRBV7-9; CDR3: CASSQTTGGREYNEQFF
J: TRBJ2-7; size: NA; V: TRBV5-1; CDR3: CASSLAVPTGSYEQYF
J: TRBJ1-2; size: NA; V: TRBV2; CDR3: CASSSGQNYGYTF
J: TRBJ2-6; size: NA; V: TRBV11-1; CDR3: CASSFGGTGANVLTF
J: TRBJ2-1; size: NA; V: TRBV5-1; CDR3: CASSLGTTNEQFF
J: TRBJ1-1; size: NA; V: TRBV18; CDR3: CASSPDRVRNTEAFF
J: TRBJ1-1; size: NA; V: TRBV7-3; CDR3: CASSSELRGTEAFF
J: TRBJ2-7; size: NA; V: TRBV18; CDR3: CASSPPAVDEQYF
J: TRBJ2-7; size: NA; V: TRBV15; CDR3: CATSSPAYEQYF
J: TRBJ2-7; size: NA; V: TRBV5-1; CDR3: CASSLTSAVYEQYF
J: TRBJ2-3; size: NA; V: TRBV5-5; CDR3: CASRLRLASDTQYF
J: TRBJ2-7; size: NA; V: TRBV19; CDR3: CASSIDPSGSYEQYF
J: TRBJ1-5; size: few; V: TRBV28; CDR3: CASTPGGGNQPQHF
J: TRBJ2-3; size: NA; V: TRBV29-1; CDR3: CSLGQGGDTQYF
J: TRBJ2-7; size: NA; V: TRBV10-3; CDR3: CAITDPGTSGEGIYEQYF
J: TRBJ1-1; size: few; V: TRBV18; CDR3: CASQNQANTEAFF
J: TRBJ2-1; size: NA; V: TRBV5-1; CDR3: CASSLEAGTGDYNEQFF
J: TRBJ2-3; size: NA; V: TRBV7-2; CDR3: CASSWDGGRTQYF
J: TRBJ1-4; size: NA; V: TRBV19; CDR3: CASSSRTGGDEKLFF
J: TRBJ2-5; size: NA; V: TRBV28; CDR3: CASSLRWGGQETQYF
J: TRBJ2-1; size: NA; V: TRBV28; CDR3: CASSNFGDRGLYNEQFF
J: TRBJ2-6; size: NA; V: TRBV2; CDR3: CASRRGQVLSGANVLTF
J: TRBJ1-5; size: NA; V: TRBV18; CDR3: CASSPGGNQPQHF
J: TRBJ2-1; size: NA; V: TRBV5-4; CDR3: CASSSIAGGGYNEQFF